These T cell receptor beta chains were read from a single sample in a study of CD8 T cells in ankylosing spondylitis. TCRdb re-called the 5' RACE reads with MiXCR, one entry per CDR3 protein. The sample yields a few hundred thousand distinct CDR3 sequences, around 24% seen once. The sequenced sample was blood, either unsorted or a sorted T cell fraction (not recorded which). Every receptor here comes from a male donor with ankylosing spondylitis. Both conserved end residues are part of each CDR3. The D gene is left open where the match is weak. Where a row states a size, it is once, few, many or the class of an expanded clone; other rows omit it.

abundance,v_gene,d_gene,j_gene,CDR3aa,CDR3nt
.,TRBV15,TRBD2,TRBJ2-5,CATSRGLAPETQYF,TGTGCCACCAGCAGAGGACTAGCCCCAGAGACCCAGTACTTC
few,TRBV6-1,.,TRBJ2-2,CASSAPNTGELFF,TGTGCCAGCAGTGCCCCGAACACCGGGGAGCTGTTTTTT
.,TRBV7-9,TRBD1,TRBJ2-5,CASSLAGQHQETQYF,TGTGCCAGCAGCTTAGCGGGACAGCACCAAGAGACCCAGTACTTC
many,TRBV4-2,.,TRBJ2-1,CASTSQRGGEQFF,TGTGCCAGCACGTCACAGAGGGGGGGTGAGCAGTTCTTC
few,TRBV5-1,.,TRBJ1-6,CASSLDHNSPLHF,TGCGCCAGCAGCTTGGATCATAATTCACCCCTCCACTTT
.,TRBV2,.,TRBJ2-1,CASSEEAEYNEQFF,TGTGCCAGCAGTGAAGAGGCAGAATACAATGAGCAGTTCTTC
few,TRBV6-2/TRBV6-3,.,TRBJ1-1,CASSYPQPNTEAFF,TGTGCCAGCAGTTACCCCCAGCCGAACACTGAAGCTTTCTTT
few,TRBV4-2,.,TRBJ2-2,CASSPLPRGPGELFF,TGTGCCAGCAGCCCACTTCCACGGGGCCCTGGGGAGCTGTTTTTT
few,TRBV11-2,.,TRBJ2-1,CASSLDRSYNEQFF,TGTGCCAGCAGCTTAGATAGGAGTTACAATGAGCAGTTCTTC
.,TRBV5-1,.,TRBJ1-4,CASSLDPGEQKLFF,TGCGCCAGCAGCTTGGACCCTGGGGAGCAAAAACTGTTTTTT
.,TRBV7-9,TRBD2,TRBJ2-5,CASSLVYGLAEGETQYF,TGTGCCAGCAGCTTAGTTTACGGACTAGCGGAGGGGGAGACCCAGTACTTC
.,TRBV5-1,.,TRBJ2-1,CASSSGERHPNNEQFF,TGCGCCAGCAGCTCGGGCGAGAGGCATCCTAACAATGAGCAGTTCTTC
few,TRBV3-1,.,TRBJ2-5,CASSQAGHRQETQYF,TGTGCCAGCAGCCAAGCAGGGCACCGACAAGAGACCCAGTACTTC
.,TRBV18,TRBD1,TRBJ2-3,CASSSQGASADTQYF,TGTGCCAGCTCATCCCAGGGGGCGAGCGCAGATACGCAGTATTTT
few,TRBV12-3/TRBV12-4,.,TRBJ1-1,CASSLGRRAALKTFF,TGTGCCAGCAGTTTAGGAAGAAGGGCAGCCCTTAAAACTTTCTTT
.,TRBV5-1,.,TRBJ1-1,CASSFQRDTEAFF,TGCGCCAGCAGCTTTCAGAGGGACACTGAAGCTTTCTTT
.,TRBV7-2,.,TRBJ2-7,CASSFTTETFYEQYF,TGTGCCAGCAGCTTTACCACCGAGACATTCTACGAGCAGTACTTC
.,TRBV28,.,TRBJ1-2,CASSSGANYGYTF,TGTGCCAGCAGTTCCGGCGCTAACTATGGCTACACCTTC
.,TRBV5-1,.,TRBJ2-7,CASSLGNSYEQYF,TGCGCCAGCAGCTTGGGCAACTCCTACGAGCAGTACTTC
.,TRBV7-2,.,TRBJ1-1,CASSPWTENTEAFF,TGTGCCAGCAGCCCCTGGACAGAAAACACTGAAGCTTTCTTT
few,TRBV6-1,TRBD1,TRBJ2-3,CASSEGAQGSLPDTQYF,TGTGCCAGCAGTGAAGGGGCACAGGGGTCCTTGCCAGATACGCAGTATTTT
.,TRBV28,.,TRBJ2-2,CASSLSPKELFF,TGTGCCAGCAGTCTTTCTCCGAAGGAGCTGTTTTTT
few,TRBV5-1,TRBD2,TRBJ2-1,CASSLGLAGVHEQFF,TGCGCCAGCAGCTTAGGACTAGCGGGAGTTCATGAGCAGTTCTTC
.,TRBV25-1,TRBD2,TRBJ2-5,CASSEYVAGGEETQYF,TGTGCCAGCAGTGAATATGTAGCGGGAGGGGAAGAGACCCAGTACTTC
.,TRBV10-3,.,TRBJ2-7,CAISGIREEEQYF,TGTGCCATCAGTGGGATCAGGGAAGAGGAGCAGTACTTC
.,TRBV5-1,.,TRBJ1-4,CASSKGTQPGEKLFF,TGCGCCAGCAGCAAAGGGACCCAACCGGGGGAGAAACTGTTTTTT
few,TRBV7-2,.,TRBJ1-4,CASSSQTGINEKLFF,TGTGCCAGCAGCTCCCAGACAGGAATTAATGAAAAACTGTTTTTT
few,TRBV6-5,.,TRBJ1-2,CASSRSDGYTF,TGTGCCAGCAGTCGGAGTGATGGCTACACCTTC
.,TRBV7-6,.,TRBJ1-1,CASSLTGTENEAFF,TGTGCCAGCAGCCTAACCGGGACGGAAAACGAAGCTTTCTTT
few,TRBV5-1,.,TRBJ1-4,CASSPTLPGDGGEKLFF,TGCGCCAGCAGCCCCACTCTTCCGGGTGACGGGGGTGAAAAACTGTTTTTT
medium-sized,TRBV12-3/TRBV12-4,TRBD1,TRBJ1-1,CASSYTGASTEAFF,TGTGCCAGCAGTTACACAGGGGCGAGCACTGAAGCTTTCTTT
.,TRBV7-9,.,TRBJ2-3,CASSLSGLSTDTQYF,TGTGCCAGCAGCTTATCAGGGCTTAGCACAGATACGCAGTATTTT
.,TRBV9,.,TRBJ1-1,CASSVGLTAGEAFF,TGTGCCAGCAGCGTAGGATTAACGGCGGGTGAAGCTTTCTTT
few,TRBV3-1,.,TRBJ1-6,CASTRRSYNSPLHF,TGTGCCAGCACCCGCCGCTCCTATAATTCACCCCTCCACTTT
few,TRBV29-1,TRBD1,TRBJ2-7,CSVDQGAPYEQYF,TGCAGCGTTGATCAGGGGGCTCCCTACGAGCAGTACTTC
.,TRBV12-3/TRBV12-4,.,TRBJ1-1,CASTLGLHGTEAFF,TGTGCCAGCACCTTGGGCCTTCACGGGACTGAAGCTTTCTTT
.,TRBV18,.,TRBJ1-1,CASSPGRVPNTEAFF,TGTGCCAGCTCACCCGGGAGGGTGCCCAACACTGAAGCTTTCTTT
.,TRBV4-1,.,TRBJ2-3,CASSPGSQTPDTQYF,TGCGCCAGCAGCCCCGGGTCCCAGACCCCAGATACGCAGTATTTT
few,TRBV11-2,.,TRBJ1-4,CASSRSRGLGEKLFF,TGTGCCAGCAGCCGCTCGCGGGGGCTGGGGGAAAAACTGTTTTTT
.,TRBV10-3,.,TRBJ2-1,CAISESRGNEQFF,TGTGCCATCAGTGAGTCTAGGGGGAATGAGCAGTTCTTC